Listed below are T cell receptor beta chains from one sample, sequenced in a study of cytomegalovirus exposure and HLA in healthy donors. Clones were read by immunoSEQ multiplex PCR, and TCRdb kept only the in-frame ones, dropping some. The repertoire table contains tens of thousands of clones. The sample was PBMCs. These receptors all come from a middle-aged woman in good health and CMV-seronegative. The CDR3 runs from the conserved cysteine through the conserved F or W. Fields, in order: V gene, D gene, J gene, CDR3 DNA, CDR3 protein. D genes are given only for firm matches.

TRBV28	TRBD1	TRBJ1-2	TGTGCCAGCAGGCTTGCCCCCCATGACAGGGCTGCTGGCTACACCTTC	CASRLAPHDRAAGYTF
TRBV25-1	NA	TRBJ2-3	TGTGCCAGCAGTGTTGGAGTAGTGCAGTATTTT	CASSVGVVQYF
TRBV18	NA	TRBJ2-3	TGTGCCAGCTCCCTATCGACTGTATCCACAGATACGCAGTATTTT	CASSLSTVSTDTQYF
TRBV18	TRBD1	TRBJ1-5	TGTGCCAGCTCACGAAACCAGGGGGCCGGCAATCAGCCCCAGCATTTT	CASSRNQGAGNQPQHF
TRBV6-1	TRBD2	TRBJ2-1	TGTGCCAGCAGTGCTCACCCCGGGACTAGCGGGGGGGGGCATGAGCAGTTCTTC	CASSAHPGTSGGGHEQFF
TRBV6-5	TRBD2	TRBJ2-2	TGTGCCAGCAGTTACCTGGGAGGGAACTCAGTCGGGGAGCTGTTTTTT	CASSYLGGNSVGELFF
TRBV5-1	TRBD1	TRBJ1-2	TGCGCCAGCAGCTCGGACAGGCGACCCTATGGCTACACCTTC	CASSSDRRPYGYTF
TRBV9	TRBD1	TRBJ1-1	TGTGCCAGCAGCCCTAGAACTGGGACAGCTAACACTGAAGCTTTCTTT	CASSPRTGTANTEAFF
TRBV7-6	TRBD2	TRBJ2-2	TGTGCCAGCAGCTTAGAAACTAGCGGGAGGGCCGGCGGGGAGCTGTTTTTT	CASSLETSGRAGGELFF
TRBV7-8	TRBD2	TRBJ2-7	TGTGCCAGCGGGACTAGCCGCTCCTACGAGCAGTACTTC	CASGTSRSYEQYF
TRBV5-4	TRBD1	TRBJ1-1	TGTGCCAGCAGCTTCGACAGGGGTAGGTGGATGAACACTGAAGCTTTCTTT	CASSFDRGRWMNTEAFF
TRBV28	NA	TRBJ1-5	TGTGCCAGCAGACCACAGGGAGGGAATCAGCCCCAGCATTTT	CASRPQGGNQPQHF
TRBV28	NA	TRBJ1-1	TGTGCCAGCAGTTCCGACACATCCACTGAAGCTTTCTTT	CASSSDTSTEAFF
TRBV4-3	TRBD2	TRBJ2-3	TGCGCCAGCAGCCGCGGGGGAGGGACAGATACGCAGTATTTT	CASSRGGGTDTQYF
TRBV7-2	TRBD2	TRBJ2-7	TGTGCCAGCAGCTTAGCCTTAGCGGGAGGGTACGAGCAGTACTTC	CASSLALAGGYEQYF
TRBV25-1	TRBD1	TRBJ1-2	TGTGCCAGCAGTGCAGGGGGTAACAACTATGGCTACACCTTC	CASSAGGNNYGYTF
TRBV7-9	TRBD1	TRBJ1-2	TGTGCCAGCAGCACTAGGACAGGCGGGTATGGCTACACCTTC	CASSTRTGGYGYTF
TRBV2	NA	TRBJ1-5	TGTGCCAGCAGTGGGACAGCCCGTTATCAGCCCCAGCATTTT	CASSGTARYQPQHF
TRBV27	TRBD2	TRBJ2-1	TGTGCCAGCAGTCCACTGGCTAGCGGGTCAGCCAATGAGCAGTTCTTC	CASSPLASGSANEQFF
TRBV19	NA	TRBJ1-2	TGTGCCAGTAGTATTATGGGAACGACAGAAGCTAACTATGGCTACACCTTC	CASSIMGTTEANYGYTF
TRBV19	TRBD2	TRBJ2-5	TGTGCCAGTAGTTCGCTAGCGGGAGGGGGAGAGACCCAGTACTTC	CASSSLAGGGETQYF
TRBV2	NA	TRBJ2-2	TGTGCCAGCAGTGACTTAGGGGGCGGGGAGCTGTTTTTT	CASSDLGGGELFF
TRBV13	NA	TRBJ2-6	TGTGCCAGCAGCTTAGAGGGCGGCGGGGCTACCTCTGGGGCCAACGTCCTGACTTTC	CASSLEGGGATSGANVLTF
TRBV28	TRBD1	TRBJ1-5	TGTGCCAGCAGACCCGACAGGGAGGTTCAGCCCCAGCATTTT	CASRPDREVQPQHF
TRBV5-1	TRBD1	TRBJ1-5	TGCGCCAGCAGCTTGGTAGGGGGCGCGAATCAGCCCCAGCATTTT	CASSLVGGANQPQHF
TRBV5-1	TRBD2	TRBJ2-2	TGCGCCAGCAGCTTGGGACTAGCAGCCGGGGAGCTGTTTTTT	CASSLGLAAGELFF
TRBV5-6	TRBD2	TRBJ2-5	TGTGCCAGCAGCTCTCACGGGGGAGGGGAGACCCAGTACTTC	CASSSHGGGETQYF
TRBV27	NA	TRBJ2-4	TGTGCCAGCAGTGAGTGGAGCCCCTTGCTAGCCAAAAACATTCAGTACTTC	CASSEWSPLLAKNIQYF
TRBV7-8	TRBD1	TRBJ1-2	TGTGCCAGCAGCTTAGGGTTTTTGGACAGGGACTTGGGCTACACCTTC	CASSLGFLDRDLGYTF
TRBV7-9	NA	TRBJ1-1	TGTGCCAGCAGCTTGGGGAACAGGGTCACTGAAGCTTTCTTT	CASSLGNRVTEAFF
TRBV4-2	NA	TRBJ2-3	TGTGCCAGCAGCCAAGAAGGGGTAGAAGCAGATACGCAGTATTTT	CASSQEGVEADTQYF
TRBV6-1	TRBD2	TRBJ2-1	TGTGCCAGCAGTACGACTAGCGGGAGGGGTAATGAGCAGTTCTTC	CASSTTSGRGNEQFF
TRBV5-4	TRBD1	TRBJ2-1	TGTGCCAGCAGCTTGGGGGACAGCCGGGGCAATGAGCAGTTCTTC	CASSLGDSRGNEQFF
TRBV30	NA	TRBJ1-6	TGTGCCTGGAGCCGGGGGGGCCCTGGAGATTCACCCCTCCACTTT	CAWSRGGPGDSPLHF
TRBV5-4	NA	TRBJ1-6	TGTGCCAGCAGCTTGGACTCGTATAATTCACCCCTCCACTTT	CASSLDSYNSPLHF
TRBV7-2	TRBD1	TRBJ2-7	TGTGCCAGCAGCCCCCAAACAGGGGGCTACGAGCAGTACTTC	CASSPQTGGYEQYF